The 3 T cell receptor beta chains in this list originate from one sample, sequenced in a study of OX40 agonist ivuxolimab in advanced cancers. The protocol used for the library was the immunoSEQ multiplex PCR assay. Imported from immuneACCESS, the table was reduced by TCRdb to in-frame sequences with V and J called. These copies leave out some clones; in studies compared against another copy, an unresolved V gene accounts for under half, and the cause of the remainder is not known. Within this sample are 76,000 or so clones, with about nine tenths of them counted one time only. In total, the top ten clones hold around 0.76% of the sample. The sequencing here drew on CD4+ or CD8+ T cells sorted from blood, taken in a trial of the OX40 agonist ivuxolimab. The receptors originated from an adult with an advanced solid tumor such as melanoma, head and neck, liver or kidney cancer.

V is TRBV5-1 and J is TRBJ2-2; no clear D gene. Trimming left V 3 bases short and J 7 bases short, with 7 bases between. Germline-derived CDR1 and CDR2 are SGHRS and YFSETQ. The CDR3 consists of 12 residues. The chain's CDR3 is CASSSVVGELFF. CDR3 nucleotide sequence: TGCGCCAGCAGCTCGGTAGTCGGGGAGCTGTTTTTT.

The chain links TRBV11-2 to TRBJ2-1, with D perhaps assigned TRBD1 or TRBD2 (6 bases each). V was cut by 3 bases and J by 6 bases, with 15 bases left in between. There are 15 residues in the CDR3. Germline-derived CDR1 and CDR2 are SGHAT and FQNNGV. The CDR3 is CASSFDGGQGNEQFF. In DNA form, the CDR3 reads TGTGCCAGCAGCTTTGACGGGGGCCAGGGCAATGAGCAGTTCTTC.

The CDR3 sequence is CASSVEVNTNYGYTF. The CDR3 region has the DNA TGTGCCAGCAGCGTAGAGGTGAACACTAACTATGGCTACACCTTC. The V and J genes are TRBV9 and TRBJ1-2; D is unresolved. Trimming cost V 0 bases and J 0 bases, with 9 bases left between them. The CDR3 totals 15 residues. Germline CDR1 reads SGDLS; CDR2 reads YYNGEE.